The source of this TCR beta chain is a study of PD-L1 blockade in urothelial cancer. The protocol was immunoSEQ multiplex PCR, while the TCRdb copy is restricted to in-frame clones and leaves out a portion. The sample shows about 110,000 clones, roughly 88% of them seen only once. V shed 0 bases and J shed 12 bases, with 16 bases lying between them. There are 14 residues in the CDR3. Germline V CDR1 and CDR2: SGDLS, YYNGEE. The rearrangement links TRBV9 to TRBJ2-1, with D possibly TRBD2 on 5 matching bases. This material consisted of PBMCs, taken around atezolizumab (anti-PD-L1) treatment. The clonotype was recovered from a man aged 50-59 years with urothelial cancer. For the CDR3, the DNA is TGTGCCAGCAGCGTAGTAGGCGAGGGAGCTCGGCAGTTCTTC. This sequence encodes CASSVVGEGARQFF.